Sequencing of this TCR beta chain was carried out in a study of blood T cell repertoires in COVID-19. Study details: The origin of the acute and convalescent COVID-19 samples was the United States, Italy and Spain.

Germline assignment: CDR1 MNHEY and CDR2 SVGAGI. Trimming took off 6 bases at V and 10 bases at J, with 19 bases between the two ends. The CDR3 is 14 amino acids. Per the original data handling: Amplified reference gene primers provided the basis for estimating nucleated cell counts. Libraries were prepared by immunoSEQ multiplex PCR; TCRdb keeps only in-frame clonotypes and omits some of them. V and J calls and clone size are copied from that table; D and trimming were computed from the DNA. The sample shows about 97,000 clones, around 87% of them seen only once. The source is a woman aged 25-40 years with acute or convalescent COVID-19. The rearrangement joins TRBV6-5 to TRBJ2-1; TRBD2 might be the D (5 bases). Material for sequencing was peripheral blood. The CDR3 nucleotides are TGTGCCAGCAGCCACAACCCGGGGTCCGGCGAGCAGTTCTTC. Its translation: CASSHNPGSGEQFF.